This T cell receptor (beta chain) was retrieved from a study of T cells in Graves' hyperthyroidism and ophthalmopathy. Study context: Pretreatment peripheral blood was obtained at initial diagnosis.

The study, taken as a whole, reports: Most clonotypes expanded in thyroid above 0.001 were likewise present in blood.

Amplified regions were TCR beta CDR3 sequences from RNA transcripts. Initially, a first-round RT-PCR of the TCR CDR3 employed the HTBI primer set. TCRdb analysed the multiplex PCR reads with MiXCR anew, one entry per CDR3 protein. The sample carries roughly 550,000 distinct CDR3 sequences, about 16% recorded once. On this clonotype: The antigen remains undetermined.

A NOSPECS grade of at least 4, a Clinical Activity Score of at least 3 and duration under 3 months were recorded in ophthalmopathy patients. Diagnoses used clinical symptoms, serum thyroxine and TRAb, thyroid ultrasound and orbital computed tomography. This TCR derives from a woman aged 25-40 years with Graves' ophthalmopathy. The sequenced material came from blood.

CDR3 residues: CASSFRGFEGTSGLKGTDTQYF. Here the CDR3 DNA reads TGTGCCAGCAGCTTCAGGGGGTTTGAAGGGACTAGCGGCCTCAAAGGCACAGATACGCAGTATTTT. The chain carries TRBV5-8 and TRBJ2-3; 11 bases map to TRBD2. Trimming at V came to 2 bases and at J to 1 base, leaving 21 bases not matched to a gene. The germline V gene encodes CDR1 SGHTS and CDR2 YDEGEE. CDR3 length: 22 amino acids.